Detailed here is one TCR beta chain. This entry belongs to a study of blood T cells in healthy people across ages. CDR1 and CDR2 (germline): SQVTM, ANQGSEA. CDR3 length: 13 amino acids. The V gene lost 5 bases and the J gene lost 0 bases, with 10 bases spanning the gap. A J-beta primer mix and a sample-barcoded 5' primer were used in a second PCR of roughly 7 to 12 cycles. TCRdb recomputed calls from the 5' RACE reads with MiXCR, one row per CDR3 protein. The profile covers 1,100,000 or so distinct CDR3 sequences, with around 45% appearing a single time and approximately 19% taken by the ten largest. The chain joins TRBV29-1 to TRBJ1-2; TRBD1 is a possible D gene (6 bases). The clonotype was recovered from a woman in her sixties or seventies in good health. What was sequenced was blood. In DNA form, the CDR3 reads TGCAGCGTTCGACAGGCAACTAACTATGGCTACACCTTC. As protein: CSVRQATNYGYTF.